The T cell receptor (beta chain) described here comes from a study of blood T cell repertoires in COVID-19 (dated by TCRdb to the early 2020s). About the study as a whole: The collaborator samples originated in the United States, Italy and Spain and spanned the acute and convalescent phases of COVID-19. A de-identified subject ID, COVID-19 status, age in years and sex were almost always included in the sample metadata. The repertoires were released in a freely available public database meant as a resource for research on the immune response to SARS-CoV-2. HLA class I and class II types, where available, came from metadata supplied by the sample provider rather than from assay-based typing. Subjects who had been exposed to COVID-19, were actively infected with it, or had recovered from it provided the deeply sampled blood TCRbeta repertoires that made up the dataset. The samples were drawn from the first 160 participants of the ongoing ImmuneRACE study and from some 1,300 subjects provided by 6 global collaborators. The material from the prospective study consisted of cDNA or gDNA derived from T cells, B-cell-depleted T cells, or PBMCs. Study-wide findings and limitations: The amount of clinical and demographic metadata varied by source and participant and was provided uncurated.

The immunoSEQ Assay, a bias-controlled multiplex PCR, was used to amplify TCRbeta CDR3 regions from genomic DNA. From the authors' description of their analysis: The number of nucleated cells in each sample was estimated from the amplification of reference gene primers within the assay. Sequence reads were collapsed and filtered to measure the absolute abundance of every unique TCRbeta CDR3 rearrangement. Productive Simpson clonality was computed per sample as the square root of Simpson's diversity index over productive rearrangements. TCRdb holds this immuneACCESS table with in-frame rearrangements only. Some clones are missing; in checked studies, unresolved V genes explain under half, and the rest has no known cause. D and trimming were read from the DNA, whereas the V and J calls and clone size are those reported in that table. The sample table contains 29,000 or so clones; only one count was recorded for nearly 80% of them. The ten largest account for 35% to 55% of the sample.

Collaborating institutions collected whole blood in K2EDTA tubes following their own protocols. Collaborator samples were shipped for TCRbeta analysis as frozen whole blood, isolated PBMCs, or DNA extracted from either sample type. Concerning this clone itself: Its recognized antigen is unknown. No per-base quality is available; no much larger clone lies one base away.

Sequences were obtained from peripheral blood. The TCR comes from an older woman with acute or convalescent COVID-19.

The DNA reads TGTGCCAGCACCCTGGGAGGGGCCCAGCATTTT. It translates to CASTLGGAQHF. The sequence joins TRBV28 to TRBJ1-5; the D gene is perhaps TRBD1, on 5 matching bases. The CDR3 starts with the cysteine, ends with the phenylalanine, and has 11 residues. This entry keeps only the CDR3 DNA: 33 bases, framed from base 1. The trim is 7 bases for V and 11 bases for J, with a gap of 12 bases between the germline ends. The germline V gene specifies MDHEN as CDR1 and SYDVKM as CDR2.